The 29 T cell receptor beta chains presented below share a single source sample, sequenced in a study of T cells in Graves' hyperthyroidism and ophthalmopathy. The TCR beta CDR3 regions underwent amplification using RNA transcripts as the source. First-round RT-PCR of the TCR CDR3 relied on the HTBI primer set. TCRdb fed the multiplex PCR reads into MiXCR, producing one record per CDR3 protein. The sample holds 400,000 to 450,000 distinct CDR3 sequences, roughly 14% seen once. Material for sequencing was blood. These receptor sequences come from a man aged 18-30 years with Graves' ophthalmopathy.

The table lists this clonotype with many counts. J is TRBJ2-7 and V is TRBV11-2; D uncertain. V dropped 1 base and J dropped 4 bases, with 11 bases sitting between them. From germline, CDR1 is SGHAT and CDR2 FQNNGV. This CDR3 is built from 14 residues. CDR3 sequence (DNA): TGTGCCAGCAGCTTAGTACCTTGGGAATACGAGCAGTACTTC. Translating gives CASSLVPWEYEQYF.

The chain recombines TRBV18 with TRBJ2-2; possibly TRBD1 or TRBD2 for D (5 bases each). Trimming took 3 bases from V and 6 from J, leaving 14 bases between them. Germline CDR1 is KGHSH and CDR2 is LQKENI. CDR3 size: 15 residues. The chain's CDR3 is CASSPPTGGPGELFF. CDR3 bases: TGTGCCAGCTCACCCCCCACAGGCGGGCCCGGGGAGCTGTTTTTT.

This clonotype was counted ten times or more. The chain employs TRBV20-1 and TRBJ1-2, with D possibly matching TRBD1 (6 bases). Per germline, CDR1 DFQATT and CDR2 SNEGSKA (reference sequence). There are 14 residues in the CDR3. The germline V and J ends were trimmed by 6 bases and 5 bases, with 19 bases remaining between them. In DNA, the CDR3 is TGCAGTGCCTCCGGCGGGGGGGCAGGGTATGGCTACACCTTC. Residues: CSASGGGAGYGYTF.

This clonotype was found many times. V usage is TRBV5-1 and J usage is TRBJ1-5; D perhaps matches TRBD1 (5 bases). V was clipped by 6 bases and J by 1 base, with 11 bases between them. Per the germline V gene, CDR1 is SGHRS and CDR2 is YFSETQ. The CDR3 totals 14 residues. The CDR3 here is CASTGAGSNQPQHF. The DNA of the CDR3 is TGCGCCAGCACCGGGGCGGGAAGCAATCAGCCCCAGCATTTT.

Points on this clonotype: Sequence at one end of the junction differs from germline and may be a read error. This chain connects TRBV19 to TRBJ2-5; weak D call: TRBD2 (5 bases). The germline gives CDR1 LNHDA, CDR2 SQIVND (reference sequence). The CDR3 totals 14 residues. The CDR3, as DNA: TGTGCCAGTAGTATGGTCGGGATGGGAGAGACCCAATACTTC. Protein product: CASSMVGMGETQYF. The full variable domain, in which reference TRBV19 and TRBJ2-5 provide the parts outside the CDR3, is DGGITQSPKYLFRKEGQNVTLSCEQNLNHDAMYWYRQDPGQGLRLIYYSQIVNDFQKGDIAEGYSVSREKKESFPLTVTSAQKNPTAFYLCASSMVGMGETQYFGPGTRLLVL.

There are many counts of this clonotype. The chain recombines TRBV6-5 with TRBJ1-1; D is unclear. CDR1 is MNHEY and CDR2 is SVGAGI in the germline V gene. The ends were cut back, 2 bases at V and 1 base at J, with 11 bases in the middle. The CDR3 extends over 15 amino acids. In nucleotides, the CDR3 is TGTGCCAGCAGTTACCCAAAGGGTGAGAACACTGAAGCTTTCTTT. It yields the protein CASSYPKGENTEAFF.

A word on this clonotype: Possible read error: a much larger clone is one base away. This chain connects TRBV7-9 to TRBJ1-2; D gene uncertain. CDR1 is SEHNR, CDR2 FQNEAQ, per germline (reference sequence). The CDR3 length is 14 residues. V shed 4 bases and J shed 8 bases, with 17 bases lying between them. CDR3 sequence: CASSSASRVEGYTF. As DNA, the CDR3 is TGTGCCAGCAGCTCAGCGAGCCGGGTCGAGGGCTACACCTTC.

This clonotype was observed many times. An end of the junction differs from the germline gene, which may be a read error. This rearrangement joins TRBV12-3 or TRBV12-4 to TRBJ1-1; the match to TRBD1 covers 9 bases. CDR3 length equals 14 residues. The CDR3 here is CASTGQGFATGAFF. The CDR3 nucleotides read TGTGCCAGCACCGGACAGGGGTTCGCCACTGGAGCTTTCTTT.

This clonotype was observed many times. The V and J genes are TRBV10-3 and TRBJ2-7; the match to TRBD2 covers 10 bases. After removal of 6 bases from V and 2 bases from J, the junction contained 7 bases not matched to a gene. The germline CDR1 and CDR2 sequences are ENHRY and SYGVKD. This CDR3 contains 15 residues. CDR3 region: CAISSGTSETYEQYF. Written as DNA, the CDR3 is TGTGCCATCAGCTCCGGGACTAGCGAGACCTACGAGCAGTACTTC.

The rearrangement joins TRBV19 to TRBJ2-2; possibly TRBD2 for D (6 bases). V dropped 0 bases and J dropped 4 bases, with 9 bases sitting between them. The germline V gene has CDR1 LNHDA and CDR2 SQIVND (reference sequence). The CDR3 totals 15 residues. CDR3 sequence (DNA): TGTGCCAGTAGTATAGATCACGGGGGCACCGGGGAGCTGTTTTTT. Amino acid sequence: CASSIDHGGTGELFF.

This clonotype was counted many times. The J gene is TRBJ1-6, the V gene TRBV7-8; D unresolved. Germline V lookup: CDR1 SGHVS, CDR2 FQNEAQ. Deletions cut 3 bases from V and 9 bases from J, with 6 bases between. This CDR3 contains 12 residues. DNA for the CDR3: TGTGCCAGCAGCTTCCAGCCTTCACCCCTCCACTTT. This sequence encodes CASSFQPSPLHF.

This clonotype showed up many times. The chain recombines TRBV19 with TRBJ1-6; TRBD1 matches at 7 bases. V gave up 3 bases and J gave up 6 bases; unmatched junction bases: 8. Germline V gene sequence: CDR1 LNHDA, CDR2 SQIVND (reference sequence). The CDR3 has 16 amino acids. The CDR3 region is CASSIARGPSNSPLHF. The CDR3 nucleotides read TGTGCCAGTAGTATCGCGAGGGGGCCAAGTAATTCACCCCTCCACTTT.

This clonotype was seen many times. The rearrangement uses TRBV15 and TRBJ2-1, with TRBD2 matching 9 bases. After removal of 1 base from V and 6 bases from J, the junction contained 4 bases not matched to a gene. Germline loops: CDR1 LNHNV, CDR2 YYDKDF (reference sequence). The CDR3 is 15 residues long. The CDR3 DNA is TGTGCCACCAGCAGAGTGGATAGCGGGGGCAATGAGCAGTTCTTC. It translates to CATSRVDSGGNEQFF.

This clonotype was recorded at least ten times. The rearrangement uses TRBV3-1 and TRBJ2-7; D gene ambiguous. The CDR3 is made up of 13 amino acids. V dropped 5 bases and J dropped 5 bases, with 13 bases sitting between them. Germline V gene sequence: CDR1 LGHDT, CDR2 YNNKEL (reference sequence). In DNA, the CDR3 is TGTGCCAGCAGCTCACGCCTTCGGGACGAGCAGTACTTC. It specifies CASSSRLRDEQYF.

This clonotype was seen many times. The CDR3 DNA reads TGTGCCAGCAGCAGTTTAGGTGTTAACAACTATGGCTACACCTTC. Encoded protein: CASSSLGVNNYGYTF. The rearrangement links TRBV27 to TRBJ1-2; D not resolved. The germline V gene has CDR1 MNHEY and CDR2 SMNVEV (reference sequence). V gave up 6 bases and J gave up 2 bases, with 16 bases separating them. The CDR3 has 15 residues.

This clonotype was observed a handful of times. This CDR3 is CASSLDGSGRETQYF. The CDR3 bases are TGCGCCAGCAGCTTGGATGGCAGCGGGCGAGAGACCCAGTACTTC. The rearrangement uses TRBV5-1 and TRBJ2-5; TRBD2 is a possible D gene (6 bases). Trimming took off 0 bases at V and 4 bases at J, with 13 bases between the two ends. CDR3 length: 15 residues. Germline CDR1 reads SGHRS; CDR2 reads YFSETQ.

This clonotype was seen ten or more times. The CDR3 is CASSISGAYEQYF. In DNA form, the CDR3 reads TGTGCCAGCAGTATTAGCGGGGCGTACGAGCAGTACTTC. The V gene is TRBV11-3, the J gene TRBJ2-7; the match to TRBD2 covers 8 bases. The ends lost 6 bases at V and 4 bases at J; junction bases unmatched: 5. This CDR3 region has 13 residues. Germline CDR1 SGHNT, CDR2 YENEEA.

There are a few counts of this clonotype. The rearrangement joins TRBV2 to TRBJ2-7; a possible D gene is TRBD1 (7 bases). V lost 7 bases and J lost 2, with 18 bases in between. This CDR3 is 15 amino acids long. Germline V gene lookup returns CDR1 SNHLY and CDR2 FYNNEI. The CDR3 is CASTLPPGGTYEQYF. The CDR3 nucleotides read TGTGCCAGCACCCTTCCCCCAGGGGGGACCTACGAGCAGTACTTC. Variable domain in full (rest from reference TRBV2 and TRBJ2-7): EPEVTQTPSHQVTQMGQEVILRCVPISNHLYFYWYRQILGQKVEFLVSFYNNEISEKSEIFDDQFSVERPDGSNFTLKIRSTKLEDSAMYFCASTLPPGGTYEQYFGPGTRLTVT.

The rearrangement links TRBV10-3 to TRBJ2-3; TRBD2 matches 13 bases. Losses at the gene ends were 6 bases for V and 5 bases for J; bases not matched to a gene: 5. There are 15 residues in the CDR3. Per germline, CDR1 ENHRY and CDR2 SYGVKD. CDR3 nucleotides: TGTGCCATCAGCCTTACTAGCGGGAGGGAAGATACGCAGTATTTT. This codes for CAISLTSGREDTQYF.

This clonotype was seen at least ten times. This chain uses TRBV3-1 with TRBJ1-2, with 9 nucleotides matching TRBD1. The junction had 12 bases not matched to a gene; V was cut back by 4 bases and J by 6 bases. CDR3 length: 16 residues. Germline V CDR1 and CDR2: LGHDT, YNNKEL (reference sequence). CDR3 residues: CASSPYEGGQGNGYTF. CDR3 nucleotide sequence: TGTGCCAGCAGCCCCTATGAAGGGGGACAGGGCAATGGCTACACCTTC.

This clonotype was recorded many times. The V and J genes are TRBV5-8 and TRBJ2-5; TRBD2 matches 8 bases. The CDR3 runs 17 residues. J was trimmed by 1 base and V by 0 bases; bases with no gene match: 8. CDR1 is SGHTS and CDR2 is YDEGEE in the germline V gene. CDR3 nucleotides: TGTGCCAGCAGCTTGGGGTCGGGAGGGCCTCGCCAAGAGACCCAGTACTTC. This gives the protein CASSLGSGGPRQETQYF.

A remark on this clonotype: Since a much larger clone is just one base distant, this may be a read error. The final CDR3 position lacks the conserved phenylalanine or tryptophan, pointing to a likely read error. CDR3: CASSPDPNEQFS. The CDR3 DNA reads as TGTGCCAGCAGCCCGGACCCAAATGAGCAGTTCTCC. This chain links TRBV7-6 with TRBJ2-1; D unclear. The V end lost 5 bases, the J end lost 7 bases, and 9 bases lay between the germline ends. Looked up from germline, CDR1 is SGHVS and CDR2 is FNYEAQ. The CDR3 length is 12 residues.

Comment on this clonotype: At one boundary the junction diverges from the germline segment, which might be a read error. The CDR3 region is CASATYSGANVLTF. CDR3 bases: TGCGCCAGCGCAACTTACTCTGGTGCCAACGTCCTGACTTTC. The gene calls are TRBV5-1 and TRBJ2-6; D is unresolved. This CDR3 is 14 amino acids long. The germline V gene has CDR1 SGHRS and CDR2 YFSETQ.

The gene calls are TRBV24-1 and TRBJ1-2; 11 nucleotides align to TRBD1. V lost 4 bases, J lost 0 bases, and 6 bases stayed unmatched. This CDR3 contains 17 residues. Germline V gene lookup returns CDR1 KGHDR and CDR2 SFDVKD. Written as DNA, the CDR3 is TGTGCCACCAGTGACCGGACAGGGGGCGCAGCTAACTATGGCTACACCTTC. This sequence encodes CATSDRTGGAANYGYTF.

This clonotype showed up many times. This chain joins TRBV6-1 and TRBJ1-5; unclear D gene. Germline assignment: CDR1 MNHNS and CDR2 SASEGT. Trimming cost V 0 bases and J 8 bases, with 14 bases left between them. The CDR3 consists of 15 residues. CDR3 nucleotide sequence: TGTGCCAGCAGTGAAGCAGCTCAGCGTTCGAAGCCCCAGCATTTT. This encodes CASSEAAQRSKPQHF.

There are many counts of this clonotype. The chain uses TRBV28 and TRBJ2-1; a weak D match, TRBD2 (5 bases). V shed 6 bases and J shed 1 base, with 16 bases lying between them. The length of the CDR3 is 16 residues. Germline V lookup: CDR1 MDHEN, CDR2 SYDVKM. DNA of the CDR3: TGTGCCAGCAGAGGAGCGGCGGAGCAATCCTACAATGAGCAGTTCTTC. This codes for CASRGAAEQSYNEQFF.

This clonotype was detected only a few times. V and J are TRBV7-3 and TRBJ1-2; a weak D match, TRBD1 (5 bases). The germline V gene encodes CDR1 SGHTA and CDR2 FQGTGA. The CDR3 runs 15 residues. V shed 0 bases and J shed 7 bases, with 15 bases lying between them. CDR3 sequence (DNA): TGTGCCAGCAGCTTAACGGGGGGGAGTCGGGGTGGCTACACCTTC. Translating it yields CASSLTGGSRGGYTF.

This clonotype has just a few counts. The J gene is TRBJ2-7, the V gene TRBV14, with D unresolved. Germline CDR1 and CDR2: SGHDN and FVKESK. CDR3 length equals 13 residues. The V end was cut by 2 bases, the J end by 2 bases, with 7 bases between. As DNA, the CDR3 is TGTGCCAGCAGCCAACTAGAGACCTACGAGCAGTACTTC. Amino acids: CASSQLETYEQYF.

In this sample, this clonotype turned up many times. The chain combines TRBV11-2 with TRBJ2-1, with D unclear. The CDR3 totals 17 residues. Germline CDR1 SGHAT, CDR2 FQNNGV. With 5 bases removed from V and 0 bases from J, the gap between germline ends came to 17 bases. The CDR3 loop is CASSEPGGVVSYNEQFF. In DNA form, the CDR3 reads TGTGCCAGCAGCGAGCCGGGCGGCGTGGTCTCCTACAATGAGCAGTTCTTC.